What follows are 19 T cell receptor beta chains derived from one specimen sequenced in a study of CD8 T cell repertoires and HIV-1 epitope variants (dated by TCRdb to the early 2020s). Library preparation was by the immunoSEQ multiplex PCR assay. Here the immuneACCESS table is served through TCRdb, limited to in-frame sequences with V and J called. Missing clones are a known gap in these copies; in checked studies unresolved V genes cover under half, and the rest lacks a known reason. Recorded for this sample are 95,000 or so clones; roughly four fifths of them occurred a single time. Roughly 25% of the sample is held by the ten biggest clonotypes. The specimen was uncultured baseline CD8+ T cells from peripheral blood mononuclear cells (PBMCs). The receptors shown here come from a male donor with HIV.

This clone has just a few counts. V gene TRBV6-6 combines with J gene TRBJ2-1, with a possible D match to TRBD2 (6 bases). The V end was cut by 5 bases, the J end by 8 bases, with 13 bases between. This CDR3 spans 13 amino acids. The germline V gene has CDR1 MNHNY and CDR2 SVGAGI (reference sequence). CDR3 sequence reads: CASSGPEGHEQFF. The CDR3 bases are TGTGCCAGCAGTGGCCCGGAGGGCCATGAGCAGTTCTTC.

The V and J genes are TRBV2 and TRBJ1-6; D is unresolved. The germline V and J ends were trimmed by 8 bases and 5 bases, with 7 bases remaining between them. Per the germline V gene, CDR1 is SNHLY and CDR2 is FYNNEI. CDR3 length: 12 amino acids. The CDR3, as DNA: TGTGCCAGCGAACGGGATAATTCACCCCTCCACTTT. Translating gives CASERDNSPLHF.

Points on this clone: The identical CDR3 is also encoded by other nucleotide sequences in the sample. This chain connects TRBV29-1 to TRBJ2-7; 7 nucleotides line up with TRBD2. Germline CDR1 reads SQVTM; CDR2 reads ANQGSEA. The CDR3 has 12 amino acids. The ends lost 6 bases at V and 7 bases at J; junction bases unmatched: 9. CDR3 coding DNA: TGCAGCGTAACCTCGGACGGGGGGGAGCAGTACTTC. It encodes CSVTSDGGEQYF.

This clone was picked up many times. The chain is built from TRBV4-2 and TRBJ2-1; D might be TRBD1 (6 bases). Germline loops: CDR1 LGHNA, CDR2 YNFKEQ. V lost 1 base and J lost 8, with 9 bases in between. The CDR3 sequence is 13 residues long. CDR3 sequence: CASSQGRGDEQFF. Written as DNA, the CDR3 is TGTGCCAGCAGCCAAGGCAGGGGCGATGAGCAGTTCTTC.

This clone appeared a few times. This chain connects TRBV28 to TRBJ2-3; 7 bases line up with TRBD2. The V gene end was trimmed by 1 base and the J gene end by 4 bases; junction bases not matched to a gene: 23. The V gene's germline CDR1 is MDHEN and CDR2 SYDVKM. The CDR3 consists of 21 residues. CDR3 nucleotide sequence: TGTGCCAGCAGTTTATCGGGTGGTTGGCCCGGGACTACAGCCACCCCAGATACGCAGTATTTT. It yields the protein CASSLSGGWPGTTATPDTQYF.

The V gene is TRBV7-9, the J gene TRBJ2-7; D gene ambiguous. V was cut by 3 bases and J by 4 bases, with 7 bases left in between. The CDR3 is made up of 12 amino acids. The germline CDR1 and CDR2 sequences are SEHNR and FQNEAQ (reference sequence). The CDR3 loop reads CASSFIFYEQYF. The CDR3 nucleotides read TGTGCCAGCAGCTTCATTTTTTACGAGCAGTACTTC. The full variable domain, its missing parts supplied by reference TRBV7-9 and TRBJ2-7, is DTGVSQNPRHKITKRGQNVTFRCDPISEHNRLYWYRQTLGQGPEFLTYFQNEAQLEKSRLLSDRFSAERPKGSFSTLEIQRTEQGDSAMYLCASSFIFYEQYFGPGTRLTVT.

V and J are TRBV5-1 and TRBJ1-5; no firm D call. The germline V gene has CDR1 SGHRS and CDR2 YFSETQ. The CDR3 loop spans 15 amino acids. V was shortened by 0 bases and J by 0 bases, with 7 bases between the two germline ends. CDR3 loop: CASSLDGNSNQPQHF. Written as DNA, the CDR3 is TGCGCCAGCAGCTTGGACGGGAATAGCAATCAGCCCCAGCATTTT.

The J gene is TRBJ2-7, the V gene TRBV7-6; 8 bases agree with TRBD1. The CDR3 loop spans 16 amino acids. Germline CDR1 reads SGHVS; CDR2 reads FNYEAQ. Trimming took 5 bases from V and 0 from J; bases not matched to a gene: 9. The CDR3 reads CASSPFRDRSSYEQYF. CDR3 coding DNA: TGTGCCAGCAGCCCGTTCCGGGACAGGAGCTCCTACGAGCAGTACTTC.

The CDR3 loop reads CASSPTGTTYYEQYF. CDR3 bases: TGTGCCAGCAGCCCTACAGGTACCACCTACTACGAGCAGTACTTC. V and J are TRBV7-8 and TRBJ2-7, with D possibly TRBD1 on 5 matching bases. V gave up 5 bases and J gave up 3 bases, with 17 bases separating them. The CDR3 totals 15 residues. Germline V CDR1 and CDR2: SGHVS, FQNEAQ. Full variable domain (missing parts from reference TRBV7-8 and TRBJ2-7): GAGVSQSPRYKVAKRGQDVALRCDPISGHVSLFWYQQALGQGPEFLTYFQNEAQLDKSGLPSDRFFAERPEGSVSTLKIQRTQQEDSAVYLCASSPTGTTYYEQYFGPGTRLTVT.

V usage is TRBV23-1 and J usage is TRBJ2-5; unclear D gene. TRBV23-1 is sorted into the ORF group, with uncertain function. Trimming removed 2 bases from V and 3 bases from J, with 10 bases in between. The CDR3 consists of 14 residues. CDR3 in DNA: TGCGCCAGCAGTCAAATGGGTTCGGAAGAGACCCAGTACTTC. It specifies CASSQMGSEETQYF.

The DNA of the CDR3 is TGCGCCAGCAGCTTAGGGGACAGGGTACAGGAGACCCAGTACTTC. It encodes CASSLGDRVQETQYF. V and J are TRBV5-1 and TRBJ2-5, with 9 bases identical to TRBD1. The germline V gene has CDR1 SGHRS and CDR2 YFSETQ. The ends lost 2 bases at V and 5 bases at J; junction bases unmatched: 7. The CDR3 contains 15 residues.

This chain joins TRBV9 and TRBJ1-3, with D hard to call. With 4 bases removed from V and 0 bases from J, the gap between germline ends came to 8 bases. CDR1 is SGDLS, CDR2 YYNGEE, per germline. The CDR3 extends over 14 amino acids. This CDR3 is CASSLRSSGNTIYF. CDR3 DNA: TGTGCCAGCAGCCTCCGATCCTCTGGAAACACCATATATTTT.

The genes are TRBV28 and TRBJ1-2; the D gene is possibly TRBD1 (6 bases). This CDR3 is built from 14 residues. V lost 5 bases to trimming and J lost 4 bases, with 14 bases between them. Per the germline V gene, CDR1 is MDHEN and CDR2 is SYDVKM. CDR3 DNA: TGTGCCAGCAGTCTCTTCGGAGGGGGCTATGGCTACACCTTC. It yields the protein CASSLFGGGYGYTF.

This clone has more than one count but fewer than ten. CDR3 in DNA: TGTGCCAGCAGCCGTGAGGGGAATTACAATGAGCAGTTCTTC. It is translated as CASSREGNYNEQFF. The chain employs TRBV6-6 and TRBJ2-1, with D possibly called TRBD1 or TRBD2 (5 bases each). The CDR3 is made up of 14 amino acids. V lost 6 bases, J lost 4 bases, and 13 bases lay in between. CDR1 is MNHNY and CDR2 is SVGAGI in the germline V gene (reference sequence).

This clone came up a few times. This CDR3 reads CSASDWTEQYF. The CDR3 coding sequence is TGCAGTGCTTCGGACTGGACCGAGCAGTACTTC. The chain links TRBV20-1 to TRBJ2-7; D may be TRBD2 (5 bases). CDR3 length: 11 amino acids. Germline V gene sequence: CDR1 DFQATT, CDR2 SNEGSKA (reference sequence). The V and J ends lost 5 bases and 6 bases respectively, with 11 bases between them.

This chain uses TRBV7-9 with TRBJ2-1; a possible D gene is TRBD1 (6 bases). Trimming cost V 2 bases and J 1 base, with 12 bases left between them. The CDR3 runs 16 residues. From germline, CDR1 is SEHNR and CDR2 FQNEAQ (reference sequence). The DNA for the CDR3 is TGTGCCAGCAGCTTATTCCAGGGGATTTCCTACAATGAGCAGTTCTTC. Its protein product is CASSLFQGISYNEQFF.

The genes are TRBV5-5 and TRBJ2-7; no clear D. CDR1 and CDR2 from the germline V gene are SGHKS and YYEKEE (reference sequence). V was cut by 1 base and J by 0 bases, with 2 bases left in between. The CDR3 totals 12 residues. Here the CDR3 DNA reads TGTGCCAGCAGCTTGTACTCCTACGAGCAGTACTTC. Translation gives CASSLYSYEQYF.

The chain carries TRBV28 and TRBJ2-7; 9 positions match TRBD1. The CDR3 has 14 amino acids. CDR1 MDHEN and CDR2 SYDVKM come from the germline V gene. The V segment lost 6 bases and the J segment 6 bases; nucleotides outside the gene matches: 9. CDR3: CASSLGQGRGEQYF. The CDR3 DNA sequence: TGTGCCAGCAGCCTGGGACAGGGCAGAGGCGAGCAGTACTTC.

The chain is built from TRBV18 and TRBJ1-6; D is undetermined. Trimming removed 1 base at V and 5 bases at J, with 6 bases between. Germline lookup yields CDR1 KGHSH and CDR2 LQKENI. The CDR3 runs 14 residues. The CDR3 DNA reads as TGTGCCAGCTCACCACAGGGTAATAATTCACCCCTCCACTTT. Protein: CASSPQGNNSPLHF.